This TCR beta chain is from a study of T-cell reconstitution after alpha-beta-depleted transplantation in children. There are a few counts of this clonotype. Its antigen is currently unknown. This CDR3 contains 14 residues. Germline V gene data show CDR1 as DFQATT and CDR2 as SNEGSKA (reference sequence). Trimming took 4 bases from V and 3 from J; bases not matched to a gene: 5. Broader study findings: Certain patients had high TCRbeta diversity at day 60, and it came from recipient T cells and thymic progenitors that survived. T cells produced anew were the main source of T-cell counts and diversity one year after transplant. Reportedly, alpha-beta T cells present about two months post-transplant originated from several hundred expanded clones of graft origin.

It was with unique molecular identifiers that the TCRbeta library was prepared. MiXCR, run by TCRdb on the PCR reads, gives a single entry per CDR3 protein. The sample carries approximately 230,000 distinct CDR3 sequences, about 24% recorded once. This chain links TRBV20-1 with TRBJ2-7; 11 nucleotides agree with TRBD2. The clonotype originates from a female patient younger than 10 who had a stem cell transplant for congenital amegakaryocytic thrombocytopenia, so the T cells may come from the graft donor. The material was PBMCs, mostly from graft donor cells, obtained 360 days after TCRalphabeta/CD19-depleted stem cell transplant. CDR3 DNA: TGCAGTGCTAAGACTAGCGGGAATTTCTACGAGCAGTACTTC. Translating it yields CSAKTSGNFYEQYF.